The 4 T cell receptor beta chains below come from one sample, sequenced in a study of T cells expressing NK-cell markers. Reprocessing the 5' RACE reads, TCRdb reports a single entry for every CDR3 protein and omits DNA. The sample has some 600,000 distinct CDR3 sequences. Sequenced sample: blood T cells: a sorted CD56 or NKG2C T cell subset, CD4+ or CD8+ T cells, or bulk PBMC T cells (not recorded which). These receptors all come from a man aged 18 to 30 in good health.

The chain employs TRBV4-2 and TRBJ2-6; TCRdb calls TRBD1, which cannot be checked without DNA. The CDR3 covers 16 residues. Per germline, CDR1 LGHNA and CDR2 YNFKEQ. The chain's CDR3 is CASSGMGVGGANVLTF.

This rearrangement joins TRBV20-1 to TRBJ1-4; TCRdb proposes TRBD1, but this gene call is untestable without DNA. The CDR3 has 16 residues. Per germline, CDR1 DFQATT and CDR2 SNEGSKA (reference sequence). The CDR3 loop is CSARLGDSRFGEKLFF.

This chain links TRBV9 with TRBJ2-3; TCRdb outputs TRBD2, but without DNA this stays unchecked. Germline V gene lookup returns CDR1 SGDLS and CDR2 YYNGEE. The CDR3 runs to 17 residues. The CDR3 sequence: CASSVVGSGIFPDTQYF.

This sequence joins TRBV28 and TRBJ2-3; without DNA, the TCRdb call of TRBD1 cannot be checked. The CDR3 is made up of 15 amino acids. Germline CDR1 MDHEN, CDR2 SYDVKM. CDR3 sequence: CASSLWTGGRDAQYF.